The sequence of this T cell receptor (beta chain) was determined in a study of shared clonotypes between healthy human individuals. General study results and limits: The rarefaction results pointed to incomplete sorted-subset sequencing despite large depth. Limited genetic and exposure-history diversity came from having few donors. How much donors shared clonotypes was expected to be affected by sequencing depth.

CD4+ cell separation produced CD45RA+ naive and CD45RA-negative memory subsets. Points on this clone: Its specificity is not known. In the same sample, other DNA sequences code for this CDR3.

Clones were read by immunoSEQ multiplex PCR, and TCRdb kept only the in-frame ones, dropping some. The top ten hold roughly 0.14% of the sample, which has approximately 2.5 million clones, 90% to 95% seen once. Trimming pared 0 bases from V and 1 base from J, leaving 7 bases between. Per the germline V gene, CDR1 is SGHRS and CDR2 is YFSETQ. This CDR3 has 14 amino acids. Sequenced: naive CD4+ T cells sorted from blood. Indicated subset: CD45RA+ positively selected. The chain has TRBV5-1 and TRBJ1-1; perhaps TRBD1 as D (5 bases). The receptor was derived from a man aged 18 to 29 in good health. The CDR3 loop is CASSLGGRNTEAFF. The CDR3 region has the DNA TGCGCCAGCAGCTTGGGGGGGAGGAACACTGAAGCTTTCTTT.